The clone carrying this T cell receptor beta chain was counted only a few times. TCRdb reprocessed the 5' RACE reads with MiXCR, giving one entry per CDR3 protein. The sample records 250,000 or so distinct CDR3 sequences, approximately 18% being singletons. The data were taken from a study of T-cell memory formation after mild COVID-19. Unmatched junction bases numbered 8, after V lost 6 bases and J lost 3 bases. Per germline, CDR1 MNHEY and CDR2 SVGAGI. The CDR3 is 15 residues long. Material for sequencing was PBMCs or a T cell subset sorted from them (not recorded which). This TCR derives from a man between 18 and 35 years old who had mild COVID-19 (a few samples of this study predate the infection). Cell type and time point are not known. The chain joins TRBV6-5 to TRBJ2-7, with 10 bases identical to TRBD1. The CDR3 loop is CASRTGGTGDYEQYF. The CDR3 DNA is TGTGCCAGCAGGACTGGGGGGACAGGGGACTACGAGCAGTACTTC.